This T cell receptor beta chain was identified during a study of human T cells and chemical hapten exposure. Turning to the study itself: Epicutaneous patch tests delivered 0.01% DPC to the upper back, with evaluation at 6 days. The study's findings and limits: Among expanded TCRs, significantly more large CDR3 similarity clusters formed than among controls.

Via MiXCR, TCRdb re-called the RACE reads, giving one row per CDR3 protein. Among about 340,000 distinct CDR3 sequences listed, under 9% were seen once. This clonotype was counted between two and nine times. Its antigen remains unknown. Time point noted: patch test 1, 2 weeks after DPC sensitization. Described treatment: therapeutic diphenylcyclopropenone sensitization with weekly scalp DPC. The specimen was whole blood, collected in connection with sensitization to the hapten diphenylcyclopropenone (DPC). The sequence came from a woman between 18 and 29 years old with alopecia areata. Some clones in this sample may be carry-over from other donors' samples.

In DNA form, the CDR3 reads TGTGCCAGCAGTGAAGGGGCAGGGCCAAACTATGGCTACACCTTC. This translates into CASSEGAGPNYGYTF. The rearrangement uses TRBV6-1 and TRBJ1-2, with D perhaps matching TRBD1 (5 bases). This CDR3 has 15 amino acids. Germline lookup yields CDR1 MNHNS and CDR2 SASEGT. Trimming shortened V by 1 base and J by 2 bases, and 11 bases separated the two germline ends.